A selection of T cell receptor beta chains follows, all from one sample in a study of blood T cell repertoires in COVID-19. The repertoire was sequenced with immunoSEQ multiplex PCR; TCRdb's copy has only in-frame clones and lacks some. The table has about 210,000 clones, approximately 91% seen once. Sequencing was done on a sample of peripheral blood. Receptor source: a woman in her thirties or forties with acute or convalescent COVID-19. Each CDR3 is given with its conserved first and last residue. The order of the fields is J gene, clone size, V gene, D gene, CDR3 DNA, CDR3 protein. The D gene is left open where the match is weak. Part of the rows lack a size; the others show once, few, many or a class for expanded clones.

>TRBJ2-5|-|TRBV27|TRBD2
TGTGCCAGCAGTCGCCCGGGGGAGGGGGAGACCCAGTACTTC
CASSRPGEGETQYF
>TRBJ1-3|-|TRBV6-5|-
TGTGCCAGCAGTTACTCCGCGGATTACTCTGGAAACACCATATATTTT
CASSYSADYSGNTIYF
>TRBJ2-3|-|TRBV5-1|-
TGCGCCAGCAGCTTGGCGGGAACAGATACGCAGTATTTT
CASSLAGTDTQYF
>TRBJ1-2|-|TRBV4-1|-
TGCGCCAGCAGCCCATACGCCGGGACTGGAAGTGGCTACACCTTC
CASSPYAGTGSGYTF
>TRBJ1-1|once|TRBV19|-
TGTGCCAGTAGTATAAGGGGGAACACTGAAGCTTTCTTT
CASSIRGNTEAFF
>TRBJ1-6|few|TRBV2|TRBD1
TGTGCCAGCAGTGAAGACAGGGGGACTATGGGTTCACCCCTCCACTTT
CASSEDRGTMGSPLHF
>TRBJ2-5|-|TRBV3-1/TRBV3-2|-
TGTGCCAGCAGCCCCTACAGGGTTACTAGGGTGGAGACCCAGTACTTC
CASSPYRVTRVETQYF
>TRBJ2-2|-|TRBV2|-
TGTGCCAGCAAGGGGGGGGGCCGGGAGCTGTTTTTT
CASKGGGRELFF
>TRBJ1-4|-|TRBV15|-
TGTGCCACCAGCAGAGGCGATAATGAAAAACTGTTTTTT
CATSRGDNEKLFF
>TRBJ1-6|-|TRBV2|TRBD1
TGTGCCAGCAGGAAGGGACAGGATAATTCACCCCTCCACTTT
CASRKGQDNSPLHF
>TRBJ1-1|-|TRBV19|-
TGTGCCAGTAGTGATATCAAGAGGAACACTGAAGCTTTCTTT
CASSDIKRNTEAFF
>TRBJ1-4|few|TRBV11-2|-
TGTGCCAGCAGCTTAGGGGCCCGCAGTATCAATGAAAAACTGTTTTTT
CASSLGARSINEKLFF
>TRBJ1-4|-|TRBV15|-
TGTGCCACCAGCAGAGATCTCTCAGGGTTTGCAACTAATGAAAAACTGTTTTTT
CATSRDLSGFATNEKLFF
>TRBJ1-1|-|TRBV6-6|TRBD1
TGTGCCAGCACTCCGACAGGGGAAGGTGAAGCTTTCTTT
CASTPTGEGEAFF
>TRBJ2-5|-|TRBV2|-
TGTGCCACAACACGTCGGGGCCAAGAGACCCAGTACTTC
CATTRRGQETQYF
>TRBJ1-6|-|TRBV9|-
TGTGCCAGCAGCGTAGGGGCAGGGCGTAATTCACCCCTCCACTTT
CASSVGAGRNSPLHF
>TRBJ2-1|-|TRBV10-3|TRBD1
TGTGCCATCAGTGAGTCAAGGACAGGGGCCTACAATGAGCAGTTCTTC
CAISESRTGAYNEQFF
>TRBJ2-3|-|TRBV6-5|-
TGTGCCAGCAAAAACCGGGTCGGCACAGATACGCAGTATTTT
CASKNRVGTDTQYF
>TRBJ1-2|-|TRBV4-1|-
TGCGCCAGCAGCCAAGGAATGCCATCAGCTAACTATGGCTACACCTTC
CASSQGMPSANYGYTF
>TRBJ1-1|-|TRBV5-1|-
TGCGCCAGCAGCTTGCCGGGGGGGAACACTGAAGCTTTCTTT
CASSLPGGNTEAFF
>TRBJ1-2|-|TRBV19|-
TGTGCCAGTAGTATAGGCCTCGGGAAATATGGCTACACCTTC
CASSIGLGKYGYTF
>TRBJ1-2|-|TRBV10-3|TRBD1
TGTGCCACCCGAGACAGGGTCACATCACTTAACTATGGCTACACCTTC
CATRDRVTSLNYGYTF
>TRBJ1-2|-|TRBV2|-
TGTGCCAGCAGTCACGGACGGGGGAACTATGGCTACACCTTC
CASSHGRGNYGYTF
>TRBJ1-1|-|TRBV19|TRBD1
TGTGCCAGTAGTTACGGCCATGGTTACAGGGGGGGTAATGAAGCTTTCTTT
CASSYGHGYRGGNEAFF
>TRBJ1-2|-|TRBV11-3|TRBD1
TGTGCCAGCAGCCCCCGGACAGGACCTAACTATGGCTACACCTTC
CASSPRTGPNYGYTF
>TRBJ2-1|-|TRBV10-1|TRBD1
TGCGCCAGCAGTGAGTCCCCGTTACCGGGACAGGGTTTCGATGAGCAGTTCTTC
CASSESPLPGQGFDEQFF
>TRBJ1-1|few|TRBV24-1|-
TGTGCCGAGCAGGGTGTGAACACTGAAGCTTTCTTT
CAEQGVNTEAFF
>TRBJ2-1|-|TRBV9|TRBD2
TGTGCCAGCAGCGTAGCTACTAGCGGGGGGACGAACAATGAGCAGTTCTTC
CASSVATSGGTNNEQFF
>TRBJ2-5|-|TRBV10-3|-
TGTGCCATCAGTGACAGGACAGCGAAAGAGACCCAGTACTTC
CAISDRTAKETQYF
>TRBJ1-2|-|TRBV7-9|TRBD1
TGTGCCAGCAGCTTAGCAAGGGGACAGGGCCTTGGCTACACCTTC
CASSLARGQGLGYTF
>TRBJ2-3|-|TRBV10-2|-
TGCGCCAGCAGCCCAGGCCCTGGCACAGATACGCAGTATTTT
CASSPGPGTDTQYF
>TRBJ2-3|-|TRBV18|-
TGTGCCAGCTCCACCGACCAACCGGGGGGACACCGTTCGTCTTTT
CASSTDQPGGHRSSF
>TRBJ1-2|-|TRBV19|-
TGTGCCAGTGCTGGCTCCAGGGATCATGGCTACACCTTC
CASAGSRDHGYTF
>TRBJ2-2|-|TRBV12-3/TRBV12-4|-
TGTGCCAGCAGTTGGGGGCGGACCGGGGAGCTGTTTTTT
CASSWGRTGELFF
>TRBJ1-5|-|TRBV19|-
TGTGCCAGTAGTATTCGGAGACAGGTTCATAGCAATCAGCCCCAGCATTTT
CASSIRRQVHSNQPQHF
>TRBJ1-5|-|TRBV2|-
TGTGCCAGCAGGAGTAGCAGGGGCGAGGGCAATCAGCCCCAGCATTTT
CASRSSRGEGNQPQHF
>TRBJ1-4|-|TRBV5-5|TRBD1
TGTGCCAGCAGCTTGGCGAGGGGGCAACTGTTTTTT
CASSLARGQLFF
>TRBJ2-2|-|TRBV3-1/TRBV3-2|TRBD2
TGTGCCAGCAGCCCAGCGGGGGGCCTTAACACCGGGGAGCTGTTTTTT
CASSPAGGLNTGELFF
>TRBJ2-3|-|TRBV11-2|TRBD2
TGTGCCAGCAGCTCAGCCCCCTTAGCGGGGGGGAGCACAGATACGCAGTATTTT
CASSSAPLAGGSTDTQYF
>TRBJ1-2|-|TRBV10-3|-
TGTGCCATCAGTGAGTCGACTAGTGCAGCGTTCAACTATGGCTACACCTTC
CAISESTSAAFNYGYTF
>TRBJ1-2|-|TRBV27|-
TGTGCCAGCGGACCTCAGGGCAGGGGAGGGACGTACGGCTACACCTTC
CASGPQGRGGTYGYTF
>TRBJ2-3|-|TRBV7-2|TRBD2
TGTGCCAGCAGCACTAACCGGGGGGTCACAGATACGCAGTATTTT
CASSTNRGVTDTQYF
>TRBJ1-5|-|TRBV5-1|-
TGCGCCAGCAGCCCGTCGGGTTATAGCAATCAGCCCCAGCATTTT
CASSPSGYSNQPQHF
>TRBJ2-1|-|TRBV5-6|TRBD1
TGTGCCAGCAGCTCGAACACCCACAGGGGAACCAATTACAATGAGCAGTTCTTC
CASSSNTHRGTNYNEQFF
>TRBJ2-3|-|TRBV2|-
TGTGCCAGCAGTTCCTTAGACTTCGCTAGCACAGATACGCAGTATTTT
CASSSLDFASTDTQYF
>TRBJ1-2|-|TRBV5-1|-
TGCGCCAGCAGCTTGGATGTCGGACAGACTTATGGCTACACCTTC
CASSLDVGQTYGYTF
>TRBJ1-5|-|TRBV27|-
TGTGCCAGCAGTTTTGGGAGGAATAGCAATCAGCCCCAGCATTTT
CASSFGRNSNQPQHF
>TRBJ1-2|once|TRBV4-1|TRBD1
TGCGCCAGCAGCCGGTACGGGACAGGGGATAACTATGGCTACACCTTC
CASSRYGTGDNYGYTF
>TRBJ1-1|-|TRBV10-3|TRBD1
TGTGCCATCAGTGGGACAGGGGGTAAGACTGAAGCTTTCTTT
CAISGTGGKTEAFF
>TRBJ2-1|-|TRBV5-1|TRBD2
TGCGCCAGCAGCTTGCTAGCGGGGGGAGACAACAATGAGCAGTTCTTC
CASSLLAGGDNNEQFF
>TRBJ1-2|few|TRBV6-5|TRBD1
TGTGCCAGCAGGCAGGGACAGGGCTTTGGCTACACCTTC
CASRQGQGFGYTF
>TRBJ1-5|once|TRBV5-6|TRBD1
TGTGCCAGCAGCTTGGGGACAGGGATGGGACAGCCCCAGCATTTT
CASSLGTGMGQPQHF